The present TCR beta chain was sequenced within a study of beta chain features in type 1 diabetes. Study summary: Similarity in age, gender and cell yields was seen between patients and healthy donors.

Study-wide results and caveats: Equally in patients and controls, PCR might preferentially amplify shorter templates.

The germline V and J ends were trimmed by 1 base and 2 bases, with 12 bases remaining between them. Germline CDR1 MDHEN, CDR2 SYDVKM. CDR3 length equals 15 residues. Every bit of the isolated RNA underwent reverse transcription, so sequencing read expressed TCRB transcripts. TCRdb keeps only in-frame clones here, not all; method: immunoSEQ multiplex PCR. The table lists 150,000 to 190,000 clones, over 8.5% of them singletons. This clone was detected a few times. The antigen is not known. Source material: central memory CD4+ T cells from blood. The receptor was derived from a man aged 18 to 29 in good health. The J gene is TRBJ2-7, the V gene TRBV28; the D gene is possibly TRBD1 (6 bases). CDR3 nucleotides: TGTGCCAGCAGTTTATCAGGGGCAGGGGCCTACGAGCAGTACTTC. This sequence encodes CASSLSGAGAYEQYF.